This T cell receptor (beta chain) was identified in a study of blood T cell repertoires in COVID-19. The overall study: PBMCs, B-cell-depleted T cells, or T cells provided the cDNA or gDNA that made up the material.

The assay was immunoSEQ multiplex PCR, and TCRdb's table has in-frame clones only and misses some. The table records 250,000 to 350,000 clones, 70% to 90% of them present only once. This TCR came from a woman aged 45-65 years with active or convalescent COVID-19. Sequencing was carried out using peripheral blood.

CDR3 region: CASSGTGTATSNYGYTF. The CDR3, as DNA: TGTGCCAGCAGTGGCACCGGGACAGCGACCTCTAACTATGGCTACACCTTC. The gene calls are TRBV28 and TRBJ1-2, with 7 bases lining up with TRBD1. V trimming: 5 bases; J trimming: 0 bases; junction bases outside the gene matches: 12. The CDR3 covers 17 residues. Per the germline V gene, CDR1 is MDHEN and CDR2 is SYDVKM.